A single sample gave rise to the 25 T cell receptor beta chains below, sequenced in a study of T cell repertoires in ileal Crohn's disease. Sequencing was performed with immunoSEQ multiplex PCR; in TCRdb, only in-frame clones are kept and a portion is missing. The table shows roughly 16,000 clones, with about 92% occurring only once. The sample consisted of ileal tissue. The receptors shown here come from an adult with Crohn's disease.

The chain uses TRBV11-2 and TRBJ1-1; perhaps TRBD1 as D (6 bases). V was trimmed by 3 bases and J by 7 bases, leaving 12 bases between them. This CDR3 contains 13 residues. CDR1 is SGHAT and CDR2 is FQNNGV in the germline V gene. CDR3 DNA sequence: TGTGCCAGCAGCTTCGACAGGAACGGTGAAGCTTTCTTT. The encoded protein is CASSFDRNGEAFF.

The chain uses TRBV2 and TRBJ2-1, with 13 nucleotides matching TRBD2. The CDR3 sequence is 14 residues long. Germline trimming cut 8 bases from V and 9 bases from J; bases unmatched to any gene: 7. CDR1 is SNHLY and CDR2 is FYNNEI in the germline V gene. CDR3 DNA sequence: TGTGCCAGCTTGACTAGCGGGGGGCTGAGTGAGCAGTTCTTC. Translated, it gives CASLTSGGLSEQFF. The variable domain in full, completed from reference TRBV2 and TRBJ2-1, reads EPEVTQTPSHQVTQMGQEVILRCVPISNHLYFYWYRQILGQKVEFLVSFYNNEISEKSEIFDDQFSVERPDGSNFTLKIRSTKLEDSAMYFCASLTSGGLSEQFFGPGTRLTVL.

The chain employs TRBV7-9 and TRBJ1-2; no definite D call. V was pared by 1 base and J by 0 bases, with 15 bases between. The CDR3 is 17 amino acids. Looked up from germline, CDR1 is SEHNR and CDR2 is FQNEAQ (reference sequence). The CDR3 nucleotides read TGTGCCAGCAGCTTAGGGAGGAGGGAGGAAGCTAACTATGGCTACACCTTC. Protein: CASSLGRREEANYGYTF.

The chain couples TRBV19 to TRBJ1-2, with no clear D. The CDR3 is 13 residues long. V was clipped by 0 bases and J by 5 bases, with 7 bases between them. Germline V gives CDR1 LNHDA, CDR2 SQIVND (reference sequence). The DNA of the CDR3 is TGTGCCAGTAGTATAGAGACGGGATATGGCTACACCTTC. This encodes CASSIETGYGYTF.

The chain joins TRBV6-6 to TRBJ1-1, with D uncertain. CDR1 is MNHNY, CDR2 SVGAGI, per germline (reference sequence). Trimming took 0 bases from V and 4 from J, leaving 6 bases between them. CDR3 length: 13 residues. CDR3 loop: CASSYSVRTEAFF. In DNA, the CDR3 is TGTGCCAGCAGTTACTCCGTCCGCACTGAAGCTTTCTTT.

This chain's CDR3 is CASSAGLDYEQYF. The CDR3 DNA reads as TGCGCCAGCAGCGCGGGACTAGATTACGAGCAGTACTTC. This chain connects TRBV5-1 to TRBJ2-7; TRBD2 agrees at 8 bases. The V gene end was trimmed by 4 bases and the J gene end by 4 bases; junction bases not matched to a gene: 4. Germline CDR1 reads SGHRS; CDR2 reads YFSETQ. The CDR3 covers 13 residues. The complete variable domain, with remaining parts taken from reference TRBV5-1 and TRBJ2-7, reads KAGVTQTPRYLIKTRGQQVTLSCSPISGHRSVSWYQQTPGQGLQFLFEYFSETQRNKGNFPGRFSGRQFSNSRSEMNVSTLELGDSALYLCASSAGLDYEQYFGPGTRLTVT.

Only one count was recorded for this clone. The V call is TRBV7-8, the J call TRBJ2-2; 7 bases line up with TRBD2. The CDR3 covers 17 residues. The germline gives CDR1 SGHVS, CDR2 FQNEAQ. The junction had 6 bases not matched to a gene; V was cut back by 2 bases and J by 0 bases. The CDR3 nucleotides read TGTGCCAGCAGCTTACCGGGGGGACCTTCGAACACCGGGGAGCTGTTTTTT. Translating it yields CASSLPGGPSNTGELFF.

The chain links TRBV2 to TRBJ1-1; weak D call: TRBD1 (6 bases). V lost 3 bases and J lost 1, with 15 bases in between. The CDR3 extends over 16 amino acids. Germline values: CDR1 SNHLY, CDR2 FYNNEI. The CDR3 DNA follows: TGTGCCAGCAGTGAGTACGGGGGGCAGGAGAACACTGAAGCTTTCTTT. Translated: CASSEYGGQENTEAFF.

This rearrangement joins TRBV27 to TRBJ2-2; possible D gene TRBD1, 5 bases. Per the germline V gene, CDR1 is MNHEY and CDR2 is SMNVEV (reference sequence). Trimming cost V 6 bases and J 5 bases, with 13 bases left between them. The CDR3 is 14 amino acids. The chain's CDR3 is CASRRQGATGELFF. CDR3 nucleotide sequence: TGTGCCAGCAGGAGGCAGGGTGCGACCGGGGAGCTGTTTTTT.

A single count supports this clone. The chain joins TRBV11-2 to TRBJ2-3; 8 bases align to TRBD2. The CDR3 extends over 15 amino acids. Trimming at V came to 4 bases and at J to 1 base, leaving 4 bases not matched to a gene. From germline, CDR1 is SGHAT and CDR2 FQNNGV. The CDR3 here is CASSSVGLGTDTQYF. The CDR3 coding sequence is TGTGCCAGCAGCTCCGTGGGACTAGGCACAGATACGCAGTATTTT.

The chain carries TRBV6-1 and TRBJ2-3, with D perhaps TRBD1 (6 bases). The CDR3 extends over 15 amino acids. V was clipped by 3 bases and J by 4 bases, with 14 bases between them. Germline CDR1 reads MNHNS; CDR2 reads SASEGT. The CDR3 nucleotides read TGTGCCAGCAGTGACCCCAGGGGTCTAGCAGATACGCAGTATTTT. This translates into CASSDPRGLADTQYF.

In nucleotides, the CDR3 is TGTGCCAGCTCACCAGACGGCCGGACTGGCACTGAAGCTTTCTTT. Translation gives CASSPDGRTGTEAFF. V is TRBV18 and J is TRBJ1-1; D gene unclear. Between the trimmed V and J ends, which lost 2 bases and 4 bases, there was a span of 14 bases. The CDR3 has 15 residues. Germline loops: CDR1 KGHSH, CDR2 LQKENI.

The V gene is TRBV15, the J gene TRBJ2-3; 8 bases map to TRBD2. Germline CDR1 LNHNV, CDR2 YYDKDF (reference sequence). This CDR3 region has 17 residues. The trim removed 0 bases at V and 2 bases at J, leaving 7 bases unmatched. The CDR3 here is CATSREGAGGVTDTQYF. CDR3 in DNA: TGTGCCACCAGCAGAGAAGGGGCGGGGGGAGTCACAGATACGCAGTATTTT.

The chain links TRBV30 to TRBJ2-3, with TRBD2 as a possible D gene (5 bases). Trimming shortened V by 5 bases and J by 1 base, and 13 bases separated the two germline ends. The CDR3 contains 14 residues. CDR1 and CDR2 from the germline V gene are GTSNPN and SVGIG (reference sequence). CDR3 sequence (DNA): TGTGCCTGGGCGGGCCTCGTGGGCACAGATACGCAGTATTTT. Protein sequence: CAWAGLVGTDTQYF.

The chain combines TRBV10-3 with TRBJ1-2; D call uncertain. Germline values: CDR1 ENHRY, CDR2 SYGVKD. CDR3 length: 13 residues. Trimming left V 5 bases short and J 0 bases short, with 7 bases between. CDR3 sequence (DNA): TGTGCCATCAGTAGGGAGTCTAACTATGGCTACACCTTC. Its protein is CAISRESNYGYTF.

The J gene is TRBJ2-1, the V gene TRBV6-5; D call uncertain. This CDR3 comprises 15 residues. V was trimmed by 5 bases and J by 9 bases, leaving 20 bases between them. Germline CDR1 MNHEY, CDR2 SVGAGI. The chain's CDR3 is CASSPPGTSQSEQFF. Here the CDR3 DNA reads TGTGCCAGCAGTCCCCCGGGTACATCGCAAAGTGAGCAGTTCTTC.

J is TRBJ2-5 and V is TRBV5-1, with 7 bases that match TRBD2. Germline assignment: CDR1 SGHRS and CDR2 YFSETQ. CDR3 length equals 14 residues. The J segment lost 0 bases and the V segment lost 5 bases, leaving 4 bases of the junction unmatched. The CDR3 loop is CASRSSGYQETQYF. CDR3 nucleotides: TGCGCCAGCAGGAGTAGCGGGTACCAAGAGACCCAGTACTTC.

The chain combines TRBV18 with TRBJ2-5, with D tentatively TRBD1 (6 bases). The J call may not be correct, given that the DNA end is closer to TRBJ2-7. Germline V gives CDR1 KGHSH, CDR2 LQKENI. This CDR3 comprises 13 residues. The CDR3 here is CASSRGQTYEQYF. CDR3 nucleotides: TGTGCCAGCTCACGCGGACAGACCTACGAGCAGTACTTC.

As DNA, the CDR3 is TGTGCCCATGGGAGGGCCGGGGAGACCCAGTACTTC. It encodes CAHGRAGETQYF. The chain uses TRBV19 and TRBJ2-5; TRBD2 matches at 7 bases. V trimming: 11 bases; J trimming: 5 bases; junction bases outside the gene matches: 8. Germline V gene sequence: CDR1 LNHDA, CDR2 SQIVND (reference sequence). This CDR3 comprises 12 residues.

V gene TRBV6-5 combines with J gene TRBJ1-4; unclear D gene. CDR1 MNHEY and CDR2 SVGAGI come from the germline V gene. This CDR3 has 15 residues. V was shortened by 10 bases and J by 3 bases, with 18 bases between the two germline ends. CDR3 residues: CATKPLSPANEKLFF. Here the CDR3 DNA reads TGTGCCACCAAGCCTCTGAGCCCTGCTAATGAAAAACTGTTTTTT.

This chain uses TRBV9 with TRBJ1-1, with 9 bases aligning to TRBD1. Germline CDR1 is SGDLS and CDR2 is YYNGEE. There are 16 residues in the CDR3. Unmatched junction bases numbered 15, after V lost 5 bases and J lost 7 bases. CDR3 bases: TGTGCCAGCAGTCAACAGGGGGCAGCCAGGTTAGGTGAAGCTTTCTTT. It codes for CASSQQGAARLGEAFF.

The chain joins TRBV5-4 to TRBJ2-2, with D maybe TRBD2 (7 bases). Trimming removed 3 bases at V and 4 bases at J, with 10 bases between. The CDR3 length is 14 residues. Germline CDR1 is SGHNT and CDR2 is YYREEE (reference sequence). CDR3 nucleotide sequence: TGTGCCAGCAGCTCGAGGGGGGGCACCGGGGAGCTGTTTTTT. The encoded protein is CASSSRGGTGELFF.

V gene TRBV19 combines with J gene TRBJ2-3; 10 bases are a match to TRBD2. V shed 7 bases and J 0 bases; nucleotides not matched to a gene: 13. CDR1 LNHDA and CDR2 SQIVND come from the germline V gene (reference sequence). CDR3 length: 18 amino acids. CDR3 in amino acids: CASTLLAGSFDSTDTQYF. CDR3 coding DNA: TGTGCCAGTACTCTACTAGCGGGGAGTTTCGATAGCACAGATACGCAGTATTTT.

Written as DNA, the CDR3 is TGTGCCAGCAGCGGCGGACAGGGGGCATTGAATGAGCAGTTCTTC. Translated: CASSGGQGALNEQFF. This rearrangement joins TRBV9 to TRBJ2-1; 11 bases agree with TRBD1. The CDR3 runs to 15 residues. J lost 7 bases, V lost 3 bases, and 6 bases had no gene match. Germline V CDR1 and CDR2: SGDLS, YYNGEE.

The V and J genes are TRBV6-6 and TRBJ1-3; TRBD1 matches at 7 bases. Germline CDR1 reads MNHNY; CDR2 reads SVGAGI (reference sequence). The CDR3 is 13 residues long. The junction had 1 base not matched to a gene; V was cut back by 4 bases and J by 4 bases. CDR3 nucleotides: TGTGCCAGCAGTTTGGGACAGGGAAACACCATATATTTT. It translates to CASSLGQGNTIYF.